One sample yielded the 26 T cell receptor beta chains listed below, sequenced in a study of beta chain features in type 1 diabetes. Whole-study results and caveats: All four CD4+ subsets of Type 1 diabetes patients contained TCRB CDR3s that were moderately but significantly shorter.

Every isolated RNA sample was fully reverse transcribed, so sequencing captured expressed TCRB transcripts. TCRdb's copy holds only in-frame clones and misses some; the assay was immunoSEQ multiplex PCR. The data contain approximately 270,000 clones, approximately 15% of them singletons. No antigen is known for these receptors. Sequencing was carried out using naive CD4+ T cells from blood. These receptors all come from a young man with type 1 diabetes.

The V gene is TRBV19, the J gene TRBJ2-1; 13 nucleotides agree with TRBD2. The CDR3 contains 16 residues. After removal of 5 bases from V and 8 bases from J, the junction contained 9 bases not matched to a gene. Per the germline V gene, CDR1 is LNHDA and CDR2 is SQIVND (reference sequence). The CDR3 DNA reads TGTGCCAGTAGTCAAACCGGGACTAGCGGGGACCATGAGCAGTTCTTC. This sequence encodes CASSQTGTSGDHEQFF.

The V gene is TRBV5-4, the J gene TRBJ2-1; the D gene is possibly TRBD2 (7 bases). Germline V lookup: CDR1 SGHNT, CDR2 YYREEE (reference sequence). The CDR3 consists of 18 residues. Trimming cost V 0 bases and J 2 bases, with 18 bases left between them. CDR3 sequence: CASSLGGGSGTTYNEQFF. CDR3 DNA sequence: TGTGCCAGCAGCTTGGGGGGGGGTTCAGGGACAACCTACAATGAGCAGTTCTTC.

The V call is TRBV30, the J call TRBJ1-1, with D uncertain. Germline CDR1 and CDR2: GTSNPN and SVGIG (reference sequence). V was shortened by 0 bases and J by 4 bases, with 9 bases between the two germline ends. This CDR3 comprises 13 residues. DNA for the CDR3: TGTGCCTGGAGTGTACAGTTGAGCACTGAAGCTTTCTTT. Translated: CAWSVQLSTEAFF.

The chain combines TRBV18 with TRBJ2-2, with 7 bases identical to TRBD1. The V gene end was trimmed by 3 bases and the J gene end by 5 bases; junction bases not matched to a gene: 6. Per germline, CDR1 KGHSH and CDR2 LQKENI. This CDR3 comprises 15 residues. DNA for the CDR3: TGTGCCAGCTCACCTACAGGGGAGATTACCGGGGAGCTGTTTTTT. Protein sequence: CASSPTGEITGELFF.

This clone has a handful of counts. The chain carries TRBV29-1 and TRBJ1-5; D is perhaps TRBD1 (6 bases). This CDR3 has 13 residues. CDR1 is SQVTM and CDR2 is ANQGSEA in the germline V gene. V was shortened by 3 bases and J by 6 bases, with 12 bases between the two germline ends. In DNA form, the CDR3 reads TGCAGCGTTGACAGGGGATCGGTTCAGCCCCAGCATTTT. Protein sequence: CSVDRGSVQPQHF.

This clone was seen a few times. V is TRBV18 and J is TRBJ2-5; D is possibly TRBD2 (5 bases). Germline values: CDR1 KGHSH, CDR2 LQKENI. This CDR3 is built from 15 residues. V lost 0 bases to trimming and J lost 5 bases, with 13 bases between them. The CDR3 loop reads CASSPPTLAEETQYF. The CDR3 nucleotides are TGTGCCAGCTCACCACCGACTCTAGCAGAGGAGACCCAGTACTTC.

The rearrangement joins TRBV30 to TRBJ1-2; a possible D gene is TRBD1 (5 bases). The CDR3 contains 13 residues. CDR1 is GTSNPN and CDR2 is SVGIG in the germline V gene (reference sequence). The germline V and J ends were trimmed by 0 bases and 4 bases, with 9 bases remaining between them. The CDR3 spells CAWSVQETYGYTF. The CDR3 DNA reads TGTGCCTGGAGTGTACAGGAGACCTATGGCTACACCTTC.

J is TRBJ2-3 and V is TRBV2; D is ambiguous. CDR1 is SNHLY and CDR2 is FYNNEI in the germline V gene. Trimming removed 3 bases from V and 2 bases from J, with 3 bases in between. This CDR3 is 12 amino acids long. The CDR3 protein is CASSDYTDTQYF. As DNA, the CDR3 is TGTGCCAGCAGTGACTACACAGATACGCAGTATTTT.

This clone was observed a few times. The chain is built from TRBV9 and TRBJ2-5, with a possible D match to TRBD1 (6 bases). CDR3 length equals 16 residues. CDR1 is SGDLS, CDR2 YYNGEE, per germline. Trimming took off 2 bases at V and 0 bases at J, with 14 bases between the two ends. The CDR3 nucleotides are TGTGCCAGCAGCGTTTCAGCAGGGGTCAACCAAGAGACCCAGTACTTC. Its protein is CASSVSAGVNQETQYF. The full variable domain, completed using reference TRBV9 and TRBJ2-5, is DSGVTQTPKHLITATGQRVTLRCSPRSGDLSVYWYQQSLDQGLQFLIQYYNGEERAKGNILERFSAQQFPDLHSELNLSSLELGDSALYFCASSVSAGVNQETQYFGPGTRLLVL.

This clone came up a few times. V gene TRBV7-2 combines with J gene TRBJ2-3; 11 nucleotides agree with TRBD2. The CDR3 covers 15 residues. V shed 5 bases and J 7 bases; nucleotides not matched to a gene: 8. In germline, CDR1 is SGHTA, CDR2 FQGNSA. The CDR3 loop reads CASSPRTSGPNTQYF. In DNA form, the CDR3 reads TGTGCCAGCAGCCCGAGGACTAGCGGGCCGAATACGCAGTATTTT. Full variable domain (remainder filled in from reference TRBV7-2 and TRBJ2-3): GAGVSQSPSNKVTEKGKDVELRCDPISGHTALYWYRQSLGQGLEFLIYFQGNSAPDKSGLPSDRFSAERTGGSVSTLTIQRTQQEDSAVYLCASSPRTSGPNTQYFGPGTRLTVL.

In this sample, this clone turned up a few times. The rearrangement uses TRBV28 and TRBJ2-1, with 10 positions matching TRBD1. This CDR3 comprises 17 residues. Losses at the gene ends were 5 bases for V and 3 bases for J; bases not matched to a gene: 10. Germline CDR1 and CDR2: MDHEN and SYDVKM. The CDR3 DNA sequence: TGTGCCAGCAGTACCCTGGGGACAGGGGCCCGCTACAATGAGCAGTTCTTC. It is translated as CASSTLGTGARYNEQFF. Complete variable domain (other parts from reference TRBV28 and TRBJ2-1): DVKVTQSSRYLVKRTGEKVFLECVQDMDHENMFWYRQDPGLGLRLIYFSYDVKMKEKGDIPEGYSVSREKKERFSLILESASTNQTSMYLCASSTLGTGARYNEQFFGPGTRLTVL.

DNA of the CDR3: TGCGGCCAGCGGACAGAAGATGAAAAACTGTTTTTT. It specifies CGQRTEDEKLFF. V and J are TRBV29-1 and TRBJ1-4; D possibly corresponds to TRBD1 (6 bases). Germline lookup yields CDR1 SQVTM and CDR2 ANQGSEA. The CDR3 totals 12 residues.

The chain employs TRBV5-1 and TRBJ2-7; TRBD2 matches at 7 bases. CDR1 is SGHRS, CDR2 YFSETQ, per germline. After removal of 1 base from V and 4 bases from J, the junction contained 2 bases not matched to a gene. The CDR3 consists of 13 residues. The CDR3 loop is CASSLREAYEQYF. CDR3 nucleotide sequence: TGCGCCAGCAGCTTGCGGGAGGCGTACGAGCAGTACTTC.

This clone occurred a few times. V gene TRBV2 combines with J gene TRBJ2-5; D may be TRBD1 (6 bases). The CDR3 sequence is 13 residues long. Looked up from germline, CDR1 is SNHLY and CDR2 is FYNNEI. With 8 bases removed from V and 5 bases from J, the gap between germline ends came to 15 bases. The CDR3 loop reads CASFPGASETQYF. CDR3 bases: TGTGCCAGCTTCCCAGGGGCTAGCGAGACCCAGTACTTC.

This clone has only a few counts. The CDR3 coding sequence is TGTGCCAGCAGCTTAGTGGTGGGGGGGACAGATACGCAGTATTTT. Its protein product is CASSLVVGGTDTQYF. This chain uses TRBV11-2 with TRBJ2-3; 7 nucleotides agree with TRBD2. The germline CDR1 and CDR2 sequences are SGHAT and FQNNGV. CDR3 length: 15 amino acids. V gave up 1 base and J gave up 3 bases; unmatched junction bases: 4.

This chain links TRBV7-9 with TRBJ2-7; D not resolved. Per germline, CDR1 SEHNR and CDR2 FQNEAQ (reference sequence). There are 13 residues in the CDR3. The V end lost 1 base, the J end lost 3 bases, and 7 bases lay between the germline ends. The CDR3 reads CASSLGHNYEQYF. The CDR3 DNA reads TGTGCCAGCAGCTTAGGACACAACTACGAGCAGTACTTC.

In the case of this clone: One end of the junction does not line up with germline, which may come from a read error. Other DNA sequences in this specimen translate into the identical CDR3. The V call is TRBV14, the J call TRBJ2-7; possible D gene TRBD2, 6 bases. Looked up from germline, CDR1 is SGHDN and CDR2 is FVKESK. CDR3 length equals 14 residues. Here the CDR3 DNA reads TGTGCCAGCAGCCATCGGCCGGGGGTTGACGAGCAATACTTC. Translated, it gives CASSHRPGVDEQYF.

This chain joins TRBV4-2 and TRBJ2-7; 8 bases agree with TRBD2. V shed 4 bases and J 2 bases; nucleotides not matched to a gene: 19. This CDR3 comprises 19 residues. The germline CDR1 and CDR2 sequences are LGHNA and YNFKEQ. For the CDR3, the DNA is TGTGCCAGCAGCCGCGCCCTTTCCCCCGGGACTAGGGAAGCCTACGAGCAGTACTTC. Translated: CASSRALSPGTREAYEQYF.

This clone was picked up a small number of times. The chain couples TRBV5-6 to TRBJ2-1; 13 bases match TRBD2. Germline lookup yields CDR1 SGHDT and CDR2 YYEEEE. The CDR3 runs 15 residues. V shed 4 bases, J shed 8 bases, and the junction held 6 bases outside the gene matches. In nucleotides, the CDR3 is TGTGCCAGCAGCCTGACTAGCGGGAGGAGGGATGAGCAGTTCTTC. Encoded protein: CASSLTSGRRDEQFF.

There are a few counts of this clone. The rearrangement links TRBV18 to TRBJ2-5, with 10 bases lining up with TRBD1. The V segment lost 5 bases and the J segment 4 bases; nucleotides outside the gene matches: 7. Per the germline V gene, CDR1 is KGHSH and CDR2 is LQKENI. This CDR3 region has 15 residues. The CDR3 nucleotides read TGTGCCAGCTCAGCCGGGACAGGGGTAGGAGAGACCCAGTACTTC. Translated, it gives CASSAGTGVGETQYF.

DNA of the CDR3: TGTGCCAGCAGCGTAGTGCCAGACACTGAAGCTTTCTTT. It specifies CASSVVPDTEAFF. This chain joins TRBV9 and TRBJ1-1, with D unresolved. The germline V gene has CDR1 SGDLS and CDR2 YYNGEE. V gave up 0 bases and J gave up 3 bases, with 6 bases separating them. There are 13 residues in the CDR3. The full variable domain, completed using reference TRBV9 and TRBJ1-1, is DSGVTQTPKHLITATGQRVTLRCSPRSGDLSVYWYQQSLDQGLQFLIQYYNGEERAKGNILERFSAQQFPDLHSELNLSSLELGDSALYFCASSVVPDTEAFFGQGTRLTVV.

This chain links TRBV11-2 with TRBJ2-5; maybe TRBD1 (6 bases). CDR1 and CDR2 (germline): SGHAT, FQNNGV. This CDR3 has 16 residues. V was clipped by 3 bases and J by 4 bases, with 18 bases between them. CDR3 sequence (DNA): TGTGCCAGCAGCTTGACAGGTTGGGTCGGATTAGAGACCCAGTACTTC. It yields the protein CASSLTGWVGLETQYF.

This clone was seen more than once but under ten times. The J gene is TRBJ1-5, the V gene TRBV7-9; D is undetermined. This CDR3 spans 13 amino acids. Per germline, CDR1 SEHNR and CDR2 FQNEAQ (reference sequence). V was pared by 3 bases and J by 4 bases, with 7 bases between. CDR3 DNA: TGTGCCAGCAGCTTTAACGGGAATCAGCCCCAGCATTTT. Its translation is CASSFNGNQPQHF.

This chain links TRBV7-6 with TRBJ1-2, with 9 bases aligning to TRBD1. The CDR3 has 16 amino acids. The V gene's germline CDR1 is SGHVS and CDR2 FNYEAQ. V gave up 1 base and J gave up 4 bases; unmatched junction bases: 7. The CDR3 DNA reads TGTGCCAGCAGCTTAGGGCGGTCGGGACAGGGCTATGGCTACACCTTC. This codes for CASSLGRSGQGYGYTF.

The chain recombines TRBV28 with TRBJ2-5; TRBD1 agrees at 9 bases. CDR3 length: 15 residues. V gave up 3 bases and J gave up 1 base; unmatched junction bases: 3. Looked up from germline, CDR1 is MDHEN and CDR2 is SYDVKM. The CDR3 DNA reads TGTGCCAGCAGTTTCGGACAGGGGACCCAAGAGACCCAGTACTTC. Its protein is CASSFGQGTQETQYF.

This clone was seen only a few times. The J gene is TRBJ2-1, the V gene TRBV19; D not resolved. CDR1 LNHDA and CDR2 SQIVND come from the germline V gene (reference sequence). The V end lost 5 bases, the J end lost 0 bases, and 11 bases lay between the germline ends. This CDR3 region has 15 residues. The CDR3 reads CASSSTWSSYNEQFF. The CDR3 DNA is TGTGCCAGTAGTTCCACTTGGAGCTCCTACAATGAGCAGTTCTTC.